Listed here are 21 T cell receptor beta chains from one sample, sequenced in a study of PD-L1 blockade in urothelial cancer. Repertoires were generated with immunoSEQ multiplex PCR, while TCRdb's copy carries only in-frame clones and drops some. Found here are roughly 44,000 clones, around 80% of them singletons; the top ten hold about 3.3%. Sequenced here: PBMCs, sampled around atezolizumab (anti-PD-L1) treatment. Receptors were obtained from a man between 70 and 80 years old with urothelial cancer.

The chain recombines TRBV6-5 with TRBJ2-1; a possible D gene is TRBD2 (5 bases). Deletions cut 5 bases from V and 9 bases from J, with 17 bases between. CDR3 size: 14 residues. From germline, CDR1 is MNHEY and CDR2 SVGAGI. CDR3 nucleotide sequence: TGTGCCAGCAGTGGACTCGGCGGGTGGAGTGAGCAGTTCTTC. The encoded protein is CASSGLGGWSEQFF.

The V call is TRBV9, the J call TRBJ2-1; 11 bases line up with TRBD2. CDR3 size: 16 residues. Germline values: CDR1 SGDLS, CDR2 YYNGEE. Trimming at V came to 3 bases and at J to 3 bases, leaving 5 bases not matched to a gene. The CDR3 region has the DNA TGTGCCAGCAGCGCAGCCGGGACTAGCGGCTACAATGAGCAGTTCTTC. Amino acid sequence: CASSAAGTSGYNEQFF.

The J gene is TRBJ2-3, the V gene TRBV29-1; a weak D match, TRBD1 (6 bases). CDR1 is SQVTM and CDR2 is ANQGSEA in the germline V gene. The V end lost 6 bases, the J end lost 9 bases, and 28 bases lay between the germline ends. CDR3 length: 16 residues. The CDR3 reads CSVSLLQGPLSGTQYF. CDR3 DNA sequence: TGCAGCGTATCCCTCTTACAGGGCCCTCTATCAGGCACGCAGTATTTT.

This sequence joins TRBV19 and TRBJ2-2, with 13 bases lining up with TRBD2. The V gene end was trimmed by 5 bases and the J gene end by 3 bases; junction bases not matched to a gene: 6. This CDR3 spans 17 amino acids. Germline CDR1 and CDR2: LNHDA and SQIVND (reference sequence). CDR3 DNA: TGTGCCAGTAGTGCCCCGGGACTAGCGGGGTACACCGGGGAGCTGTTTTTT. Protein: CASSAPGLAGYTGELFF.

The chain has TRBV2 and TRBJ1-5, with a tentative D call TRBD1 (6 bases). Germline V gene sequence: CDR1 SNHLY, CDR2 FYNNEI. Trimming took off 6 bases at V and 6 bases at J, with 18 bases between the two ends. There are 15 residues in the CDR3. The CDR3 here is CASSPSRGAGQPQHF. For the CDR3, the DNA is TGTGCCAGCAGCCCCTCGCGGGGGGCGGGTCAGCCCCAGCATTTT.

This chain joins TRBV27 and TRBJ1-6; D may be TRBD1 (5 bases). Germline CDR1 reads MNHEY; CDR2 reads SMNVEV (reference sequence). V was pared by 5 bases and J by 8 bases, with 22 bases between. This CDR3 is 17 amino acids long. This CDR3 is CASSPLGSGGVDSPLHF. CDR3 sequence (DNA): TGTGCCAGCAGTCCGCTAGGCTCGGGAGGGGTCGATTCACCCCTCCACTTT.

V and J are TRBV7-2 and TRBJ1-1, with a tentative D call TRBD1 (6 bases). The CDR3 extends over 13 amino acids. From germline, CDR1 is SGHTA and CDR2 FQGNSA. The germline V and J ends were trimmed by 5 bases and 6 bases, with 13 bases remaining between them. CDR3 sequence reads: CASSPRGAAEAFF. The CDR3 DNA reads as TGTGCCAGCAGCCCCCGGGGGGCCGCTGAAGCTTTCTTT.

The rearrangement links TRBV11-2 to TRBJ2-3; 10 nucleotides match TRBD2. The J segment lost 4 bases and the V segment lost 4 bases, leaving 8 bases of the junction unmatched. Germline assignment: CDR1 SGHAT and CDR2 FQNNGV. CDR3 length equals 16 residues. The CDR3 region is CASSSHSGRLADTQYF. CDR3 DNA sequence: TGTGCCAGCAGCTCTCATAGCGGGAGGTTGGCAGATACGCAGTATTTT.

The chain has TRBV18 and TRBJ2-5; D is undetermined. V gave up 3 bases and J gave up 2 bases, with 13 bases separating them. The CDR3 loop spans 15 amino acids. Germline CDR1 reads KGHSH; CDR2 reads LQKENI. This CDR3 reads CASSPLVGGQETQYF. The DNA of the CDR3 is TGTGCCAGCTCACCCCTCGTAGGCGGTCAAGAGACCCAGTACTTC.

V usage is TRBV7-3 and J usage is TRBJ2-3; 9 nucleotides agree with TRBD2. Trimming removed 3 bases from V and 5 bases from J; junction bases left unmatched: 9. The CDR3 has 16 residues. The V gene's germline CDR1 is SGHTA and CDR2 FQGTGA. As DNA, the CDR3 is TGTGCCAGCAGCTTGCAGAGCGGGGGGCGAGGAGATACGCAGTATTTT. Encoded protein: CASSLQSGGRGDTQYF.

The sample holds one count of this clone. The CDR3, as DNA: TGTGCCAGCAGTTTATTGGTTGGGGCCAGGAATGAGCAGTTCTTC. Translated: CASSLLVGARNEQFF. J is TRBJ2-1 and V is TRBV27; D is possibly TRBD1 (5 bases). Looked up from germline, CDR1 is MNHEY and CDR2 is SMNVEV (reference sequence). Trimming took 1 base from V and 7 from J, leaving 14 bases between them. The length of the CDR3 is 15 residues.

The chain combines TRBV6-1 with TRBJ2-7, with 9 bases that match TRBD1. Per germline, CDR1 MNHNS and CDR2 SASEGT. The CDR3 runs 14 residues. The junction had 5 bases not matched to a gene; V was cut back by 4 bases and J by 4 bases. For the CDR3, the DNA is TGTGCCAGCAGTGGAGGGACAGGGAGATACGAGCAGTACTTC. Translating gives CASSGGTGRYEQYF.

This clone has just a few counts. V is TRBV11-1 and J is TRBJ2-1, with TRBD2 matching 7 bases. The CDR3 runs to 15 residues. Germline V gene lookup returns CDR1 SGHAT and CDR2 FQDESV (reference sequence). V shed 2 bases and J 5 bases; nucleotides not matched to a gene: 6. The CDR3 loop is CASSLMRGKNNEQFF. CDR3 nucleotides: TGTGCCAGCAGCTTAATGCGGGGGAAAAACAATGAGCAGTTCTTC.

This clone appeared a few times. This CDR3 is CASSADRQGNYGYTF. DNA for the CDR3: TGCGCCAGCAGCGCCGACAGGCAAGGGAACTATGGCTACACCTTC. This chain uses TRBV5-1 with TRBJ1-2; D is perhaps TRBD1 (6 bases). Germline-derived CDR1 and CDR2 are SGHRS and YFSETQ. This CDR3 region has 15 residues. Trimming removed 4 bases from V and 2 bases from J, with 15 bases in between.

The gene calls are TRBV6-5 and TRBJ1-2; D is perhaps TRBD1 (5 bases). V was pared by 6 bases and J by 8 bases, with 13 bases between. The CDR3 consists of 12 residues. Germline V gene lookup returns CDR1 MNHEY and CDR2 SVGAGI. Here the CDR3 reads CASSAGGEGYTF. CDR3 nucleotide sequence: TGTGCCAGCAGCGCGGGGGGTGAGGGCTACACCTTC.

The chain is built from TRBV6-5 and TRBJ2-2, with 10 nucleotides matching TRBD1. From germline, CDR1 is MNHEY and CDR2 SVGAGI. CDR3 length equals 16 residues. V lost 4 bases, J lost 3 bases, and 5 bases stayed unmatched. The CDR3 DNA is TGTGCCAGCAGTTTGACAGGGGGCGCAGACACCGGGGAGCTGTTTTTT. Encoded protein: CASSLTGGADTGELFF.

The chain links TRBV29-1 to TRBJ2-3, with D maybe TRBD2 (6 bases). The CDR3 spans 11 residues. Trimming took off 8 bases at V and 6 bases at J, with 12 bases between the two ends. The germline V gene encodes CDR1 SQVTM and CDR2 ANQGSEA. The CDR3 region has the DNA TGCAGCATGGAACGGGGGGATACGCAGTATTTT. It translates to CSMERGDTQYF.

The CDR3 sequence is CASRGRGANTEAFF. CDR3 nucleotide sequence: TGTGCCAGCAGAGGTAGGGGTGCGAACACTGAAGCTTTCTTT. The rearrangement joins TRBV6-5 to TRBJ1-1; possibly TRBD1 for D (5 bases). V was cut by 6 bases and J by 1 base, with 12 bases left in between. The CDR3 has 14 residues. CDR1 is MNHEY and CDR2 is SVGAGI in the germline V gene.

The chain combines TRBV6-5 with TRBJ1-2; 10 bases are shared with TRBD1. Germline CDR1 is MNHEY and CDR2 is SVGAGI. This CDR3 spans 15 amino acids. The ends lost 6 bases at V and 3 bases at J; junction bases unmatched: 7. The CDR3: CASRPDRGQYYGYTF. The CDR3 region has the DNA TGTGCCAGCAGACCTGACAGGGGGCAATACTATGGCTACACCTTC.

The chain recombines TRBV7-9 with TRBJ2-1, with D uncertain. Per germline, CDR1 SEHNR and CDR2 FQNEAQ (reference sequence). CDR3 size: 15 residues. Trimming took 5 bases from V and 5 from J, leaving 16 bases between them. The CDR3 region has the DNA TGTGCCAGCAGCCCCACGCGGAGTACCGACAATGAGCAGTTCTTC. It codes for CASSPTRSTDNEQFF.

The CDR3 protein is CASSSPYGTANTEAFF. CDR3 bases: TGTGCCAGCAGTTCCCCCTACGGGACAGCGAACACTGAAGCTTTCTTT. The gene calls are TRBV28 and TRBJ1-1; the match to TRBD1 covers 7 bases. Germline V gene sequence: CDR1 MDHEN, CDR2 SYDVKM. With V trimmed by 4 bases and J by 1 base, 9 bases remained unmatched. The CDR3 contains 16 residues.